These T cell receptor beta chains were read from a single sample in a study of OX40 agonist ivuxolimab in advanced cancers. This table comes from immunoSEQ multiplex PCR, and its TCRdb copy is limited to in-frame clones, with some not included. This sample carries approximately 74,000 clones, over 75% of them seen once, and the ten largest clones take approximately 0.49%. The sequenced sample was CD4+ or CD8+ T cells sorted from blood, obtained in a trial of the OX40 agonist ivuxolimab. The origin of the receptors is an adult with an advanced solid tumor such as melanoma, head and neck, liver or kidney cancer. CDR3s include the opening cysteine and the closing phenylalanine or tryptophan. The D gene is left open where the match is weak.

J,V,D,CDR3
TRBJ2-1,TRBV5-6,TRBD1,CASSFGTGLDEQFF
TRBJ2-5,TRBV19,TRBD1,CASSIVQGAGRQETQYF
TRBJ2-3,TRBV6-4,NA,CASSDSGQSTDTQYF
TRBJ2-7,TRBV15,TRBD1,CATSRGKGTGFYEQYF
TRBJ2-1,TRBV25-1,NA,CASSEYEGSDNEQFF
TRBJ2-3,TRBV7-8,TRBD1,CASSLAGQGGTDTQYF
TRBJ2-7,TRBV7-2,NA,CASSPARVRSSYEQYF
TRBJ2-1,TRBV7-3,NA,CASSATGGTDNEQFF
TRBJ2-3,TRBV6-6,NA,CASSPALTDTQYF
TRBJ2-7,TRBV27,TRBD1,CASSLYRGYEQYF
TRBJ1-5,TRBV4-3,TRBD1,CASSQGGGQPQHF
TRBJ2-7,TRBV2,NA,CASSGTIDEQYF
TRBJ2-7,TRBV5-1,TRBD2,CASSGTSYEQYF
NA,TRBV7-9,TRBD2,CASKSGTSYEQYF
TRBJ1-5,TRBV7-9,TRBD1,CASSWGTGAGQPQHF
TRBJ2-1,TRBV7-3,TRBD2,CASSSRLAGGEDEQFF
TRBJ2-4,TRBV30,TRBD2,CAWSPRGVVIQYF
TRBJ2-7,TRBV2,TRBD2,CASGDRAGLAYEQYF
TRBJ2-3,TRBV9,TRBD1,CASSVKTGGFSDTQYF
TRBJ2-2,TRBV2,NA,CAGQARNTGELFF
TRBJ2-1,TRBV7-2,TRBD1,CASSSYRGLDEQFF
TRBJ2-6,TRBV28,TRBD1,CASSHRDRARGGANVLTF
TRBJ2-7,TRBV30,NA,CAWSSLYEQYF
TRBJ1-2,TRBV5-6,TRBD1,CASSPKDRDGYTF
TRBJ2-2,TRBV28,NA,CASSLPALTSNTGELFF
TRBJ2-3,TRBV2,TRBD1,CASRDPGTGTDTQYF
TRBJ1-1,TRBV7-2,NA,CASSLVEFTEAFF
TRBJ1-1,TRBV7-9,NA,CASSLGTVNTEAFF
TRBJ2-2,TRBV5-1,NA,CASSLGDATGELFF
TRBJ2-3,TRBV5-6,NA,CASSFRKSTDTQYF
TRBJ2-7,TRBV29-1,TRBD1,CSVKVQGHPWEQYF
TRBJ2-5,TRBV5-6,NA,CASSLGEETQYF
TRBJ1-5,TRBV19,NA,CASSIEGLSNQPQHF
TRBJ1-5,TRBV15,NA,CATSRTGANQPQHF
TRBJ2-1,TRBV28,TRBD2,CASSPSGRRGNEQFF
TRBJ2-7,TRBV2,NA,CASRVNEQYF
TRBJ2-1,TRBV7-3,TRBD2,CASSPLGRRYNEQFF
TRBJ2-7,TRBV5-1,NA,CASSSRGGGVGEQYF
TRBJ2-2,TRBV15,NA,CATSPLGQINQHTGELFF
TRBJ2-1,TRBV27,TRBD2,CASSSGLAGGSYSYNEQFF
TRBJ1-2,TRBV30,NA,CAWVGKGRDGYTF
TRBJ1-3,TRBV19,NA,CASSISPTAGNTIYF
TRBJ1-2,TRBV28,NA,CASSFQMNYGYTF
TRBJ1-1,TRBV25-1,TRBD1,CASTQRTGDEAFF
TRBJ1-2,TRBV20-1,NA,CSAGKGYTF
TRBJ2-7,TRBV7-2,TRBD2,CASSVRGESYEQYF
TRBJ2-5,TRBV5-1,NA,CASSPIRSWDVGKETQYF
TRBJ2-3,TRBV28,TRBD1,CASTRLDRGSTDTQYF